This TCR beta chain originates from a study of blood T cell repertoires in COVID-19. Sequencing used immunoSEQ multiplex PCR; TCRdb keeps in-frame clones, though not all of them. The sample lists 300,000 to 350,000 clones, around nine tenths occurring once. CDR1 and CDR2 from the germline V gene are KGHSH and LQKENI. V was pared by 5 bases and J by 3 bases, with 7 bases of the junction left unmatched. The CDR3 contains 15 residues. Clinical history as reported by participants underpinned cohort assignment. The specimen sequenced was PBMCs or T cells enriched from blood (not recorded which). The rearrangement uses TRBV18 and TRBJ1-2, with 9 bases fitting TRBD1. This receptor was taken from a woman aged 25 to 45 who had been exposed to COVID-19. CDR3 bases: TGTGCCAGCTCAACGGGGACAGGGCCTGACTATGGCTACACCTTC. Protein product: CASSTGTGPDYGYTF.